Reported below is one T cell receptor beta chain. The sample originates from a study of blood T cell repertoires in COVID-19. At the level of the study: From the United States, Italy and Spain came samples of acute and convalescent COVID-19. The cDNA or gDNA used as material had been derived from T cells, B-cell-depleted T cells, or PBMCs.

Original handling: Counts of nucleated cells, estimated from reference gene primer amplification, were obtained. Method: immunoSEQ multiplex PCR; TCRdb's copy keeps in-frame clones and lacks some. V, J and clone size are those of that table, while D and trimming were read from the DNA. Of around 94,000 clones listed, more than 80% are singletons. This CDR3 has 17 residues. The V gene end was trimmed by 5 bases and the J gene end by 0 bases; junction bases not matched to a gene: 10. Germline-derived CDR1 and CDR2 are SGHTA and FQGTGA. The receptor's source is a human donor in a cohort sampled during active COVID-19. The V gene is TRBV7-3, the J gene TRBJ2-5; 9 nucleotides align to TRBD2. The sequenced sample consisted of peripheral blood. DNA of the CDR3: TGTGCCAGCAGCCCGGGAGCGGGGGGCGCGTACCAAGAGACCCAGTACTTC. Translation: CASSPGAGGAYQETQYF.